This is a list of T cell receptor beta chains from one sample in a study of PD-1 blockade in classical Hodgkin lymphoma. Some clones are missing from TCRdb's copy, which holds only in-frame ones; the method was immunoSEQ multiplex PCR. The sample has about 7,200 clones, roughly four fifths seen once. Sample: peripheral blood mononuclear cells (PBMCs), taken before the fourth cycle of nivolumab. These TCRs come from a human donor with classical Hodgkin lymphoma. Both conserved end residues are part of each CDR3. A D gene is named only where the DNA matches it firmly. Only part of the rows carry a size: once, few, many, or a class if the clone is expanded.

j_call | d_call | v_call | clone_size | cdr3_aa | cdr3_nt
TRBJ1-2 | TRBD1 | TRBV7-2 | - | CASSLETGGYYGYTF | TGTGCCAGCAGCTTAGAAACAGGGGGCTACTATGGCTACACCTTC
TRBJ1-2 | - | TRBV14 | - | CASSQDQLINWGSGYTF | TGTGCCAGCAGCCAAGATCAACTAATTAATTGGGGGAGTGGCTACACCTTC
TRBJ1-2 | TRBD1 | TRBV6-4 | - | CASSEQPGQGAFGYTF | TGTGCCAGCAGTGAACAACCGGGACAGGGGGCGTTTGGCTACACCTTC
TRBJ1-3 | TRBD1 | TRBV4-1 | once | CASSPRQGQGSGNTIYF | TGCGCCAGCAGCCCAAGGCAGGGACAGGGCTCTGGAAACACCATATATTTT
TRBJ1-2 | - | TRBV9 | - | CASSVDLGANYGYTF | TGTGCCAGCAGCGTAGATCTGGGGGCTAACTATGGCTACACCTTC
TRBJ1-2 | - | TRBV14 | - | CASSQDVAYGYTF | TGTGCCAGCAGCCAAGATGTCGCCTATGGCTACACCTTC
TRBJ2-5 | TRBD2 | TRBV5-1 | - | CASSFGTSARETQYF | TGCGCCAGCAGCTTCGGGACTAGCGCGCGAGAGACCCAGTACTTC
TRBJ1-1 | TRBD1 | TRBV20-1 | - | CSARQGVEAFF | TGCAGTGCTAGACAGGGGGTTGAAGCTTTCTTT
TRBJ2-3 | - | TRBV5-1 | - | CASSLGGQGTQYF | TGCGCCAGCAGTCTCGGGGGGCAGGGTACGCAGTATTTT
TRBJ1-1 | - | TRBV19 | once | CASRIGWTTEAFF | TGTGCCAGTAGGATCGGATGGACCACTGAAGCTTTCTTT
TRBJ2-7 | TRBD1 | TRBV10-3 | - | CAIRGQGANEQYF | TGTGCCATCAGGGGACAGGGGGCAAACGAGCAGTACTTC
TRBJ1-1 | TRBD1 | TRBV5-4 | - | CASSLDRGNTEAFF | TGTGCCAGCAGTCTAGACAGGGGGAACACTGAAGCTTTCTTT
TRBJ2-7 | TRBD2 | TRBV5-1 | - | CASSLPGGLPTYEQYF | TGCGCCAGCAGCTTGCCGGGGGGACTGCCAACCTACGAGCAGTACTTC
TRBJ2-6 | - | TRBV9 | - | CASSVLIDSGANVLTF | TGTGCCAGCAGCGTATTGATAGACTCTGGGGCCAACGTCCTGACTTTC
TRBJ1-1 | - | TRBV9 | once | CASSVGGETEAFF | TGTGCCAGCAGCGTAGGGGGGGAGACTGAAGCTTTCTTT
TRBJ1-2 | - | TRBV9 | - | CASSVEGNYGYTF | TGTGCCAGCAGCGTAGAAGGGAACTATGGCTACACCTTC
TRBJ2-3 | TRBD2 | TRBV2 | - | CASSGRDYTDTQYF | TGTGCCAGCTCTGGACGGGACTACACAGATACGCAGTATTTT
TRBJ1-1 | - | TRBV30 | - | CAWSVGRLGSEAFF | TGTGCCTGGAGTGTAGGCAGGTTGGGCTCTGAAGCTTTCTTT
TRBJ2-3 | TRBD2 | TRBV19 | - | CASRGLATSTDTQYF | TGTGCCAGTAGGGGACTAGCGACTAGCACAGATACGCAGTATTTT
TRBJ2-2 | TRBD2 | TRBV9 | - | CASSVGAGGHTGELFF | TGTGCCAGCAGCGTTGGGGCGGGGGGACACACCGGGGAGCTGTTTTTT
TRBJ1-1 | TRBD1 | TRBV5-4 | - | CASSPRTGGHTEAFF | TGTGCCAGCAGCCCCAGGACAGGGGGTCACACTGAAGCTTTCTTT
TRBJ2-2 | TRBD1 | TRBV7-2 | - | CASRTRPGQGVSGELFF | TGTGCCAGCAGAACTCGCCCCGGACAGGGGGTATCCGGGGAGCTGTTTTTT
TRBJ1-3 | - | TRBV5-6 | - | CASSRTLLSGNTIYF | TGTGCCAGCAGCCGGACGCTCCTCTCTGGAAACACCATATATTTT
TRBJ2-1 | TRBD2 | TRBV10-3 | - | CAISGRYNEQFF | TGTGCCATTTCCGGGAGGTACAATGAGCAGTTCTTC
TRBJ1-4 | TRBD1 | TRBV5-6 | - | CASSSQTGYRSEKLFF | TGTGCCAGCAGCTCTCAGACAGGGTATCGGAGTGAAAAACTGTTTTTT
TRBJ2-7 | TRBD1 | TRBV10-2 | once | CASSPRGWDREFIGYEQYF | TGCGCCAGCAGTCCCAGAGGGTGGGACAGGGAATTCATAGGGTACGAGCAGTACTTC
TRBJ1-5 | - | TRBV7-2 | - | CASSPGSMGQPQHF | TGTGCCAGCAGCCCTGGGTCAATGGGTCAGCCCCAGCATTTT
TRBJ2-3 | TRBD2 | TRBV7-6 | - | CASSLGGSGVTDTQYF | TGTGCCAGCAGCTTAGGTGGTAGCGGGGTCACAGATACGCAGTATTTT
TRBJ2-7 | TRBD1 | TRBV7-2 | - | CASSPGQGYEQYF | TGTGCCAGCAGCCCCGGACAGGGTTACGAGCAGTACTTC
TRBJ1-4 | - | TRBV9 | - | CASSVGPGDNEKLFF | TGTGCCAGCAGCGTAGGCCCAGGGGACAATGAAAAACTGTTTTTT
TRBJ2-1 | TRBD1 | TRBV23-1 | - | CASKDRAVDEQFF | TGCGCCAGCAAAGACAGGGCGGTAGATGAGCAGTTCTTC
TRBJ1-3 | - | TRBV10-3 | few | CAISEAFAGPSGNTIYF | TGTGCCATCAGTGAGGCCTTTGCCGGACCCTCTGGAAACACCATATATTTT
TRBJ2-2 | TRBD1 | TRBV4-3 | few | CASSHTGAYTGELFF | TGCGCCAGCAGCCATACAGGGGCCTACACCGGGGAGCTGTTTTTT
TRBJ2-7 | - | TRBV18 | - | CASSPGGRLGFEQYF | TGTGCCAGCTCACCAGGGGGACGGCTGGGTTTCGAGCAGTACTTC
TRBJ2-2 | - | TRBV5-1 | - | CASSLVSGFTGELFF | TGCGCCAGCAGCTTGGTATCAGGTTTCACCGGGGAGCTGTTTTTT
TRBJ2-1 | - | TRBV7-2 | - | CASSLDRAAYNEQFF | TGTGCCAGCAGCTTAGACAGGGCCGCCTACAATGAGCAGTTCTTC
TRBJ2-7 | TRBD2 | TRBV11-2 | - | CASSLVGLAGAYEQYF | TGTGCCAGCAGCTTAGTAGGGCTAGCGGGGGCGTACGAGCAGTACTTC
TRBJ2-1 | TRBD1 | TRBV18 | - | CASSPPGTGGINEQFF | TGTGCCAGCTCACCACCGGGGACAGGGGGCATCAATGAGCAGTTCTTC
TRBJ1-6 | - | TRBV4-1 | once | CASSHPWDGLGSPLHF | TGCGCCAGCAGCCACCCCTGGGACGGTTTGGGGTCACCCCTCCACTTT
TRBJ1-2 | - | TRBV19 | - | CASTITISNYGYTF | TGTGCCAGTACCATAACGATCTCTAACTATGGCTACACCTTC
TRBJ1-5 | TRBD1 | TRBV5-1 | once | CASSLGDRAGDQPQHF | TGCGCCAGCAGCTTGGGGGACAGGGCCGGGGATCAGCCCCAGCATTTT
TRBJ2-5 | - | TRBV15 | - | CATSRDTQETQYF | TGTGCCACCAGCAGGGACACCCAAGAGACCCAGTACTTC
TRBJ2-5 | - | TRBV4-1 | - | CASSQDFDSGTQYF | TGCGCCAGCAGCCAAGATTTCGATTCCGGGACCCAGTACTTC
TRBJ2-5 | TRBD1 | TRBV10-1 | - | CAKGQGVLETQYF | TGCGCCAAGGGACAGGGAGTGTTAGAGACCCAGTACTTC
TRBJ1-6 | TRBD1 | TRBV28 | - | CASKQGGSSYNSPLHF | TGTGCCAGCAAACAGGGGGGGAGCTCCTATAATTCACCCCTCCACTTT
TRBJ2-5 | - | TRBV5-1 | - | CASSLRGETQYF | TGCGCCAGCAGCTTAAGGGGCGAGACCCAGTACTTC
TRBJ1-1 | TRBD1 | TRBV7-6 | - | CASSLADRLSTEAFF | TGTGCCAGCAGCTTGGCGGACAGGCTCTCCACTGAAGCTTTCTTT
TRBJ2-1 | TRBD2 | TRBV4-1 | once | CASSQTSGSSYNEQFF | TGCGCCAGCAGCCAAACTAGCGGAAGCTCCTACAATGAGCAGTTCTTC